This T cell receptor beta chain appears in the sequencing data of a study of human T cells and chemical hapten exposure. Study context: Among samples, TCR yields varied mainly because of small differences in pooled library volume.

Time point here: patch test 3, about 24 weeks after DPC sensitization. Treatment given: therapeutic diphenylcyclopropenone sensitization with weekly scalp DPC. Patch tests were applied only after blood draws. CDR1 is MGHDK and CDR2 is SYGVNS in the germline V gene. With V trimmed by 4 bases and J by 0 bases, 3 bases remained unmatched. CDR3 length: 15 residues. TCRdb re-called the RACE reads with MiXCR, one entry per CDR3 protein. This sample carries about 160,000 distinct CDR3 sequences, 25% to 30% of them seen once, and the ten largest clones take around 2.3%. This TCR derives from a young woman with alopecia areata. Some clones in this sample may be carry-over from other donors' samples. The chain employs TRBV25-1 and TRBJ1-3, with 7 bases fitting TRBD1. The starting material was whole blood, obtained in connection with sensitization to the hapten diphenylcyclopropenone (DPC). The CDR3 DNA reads TGTGCCAGCAGTGCTACAGGGGACTCTGGAAACACCATATATTTT. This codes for CASSATGDSGNTIYF.